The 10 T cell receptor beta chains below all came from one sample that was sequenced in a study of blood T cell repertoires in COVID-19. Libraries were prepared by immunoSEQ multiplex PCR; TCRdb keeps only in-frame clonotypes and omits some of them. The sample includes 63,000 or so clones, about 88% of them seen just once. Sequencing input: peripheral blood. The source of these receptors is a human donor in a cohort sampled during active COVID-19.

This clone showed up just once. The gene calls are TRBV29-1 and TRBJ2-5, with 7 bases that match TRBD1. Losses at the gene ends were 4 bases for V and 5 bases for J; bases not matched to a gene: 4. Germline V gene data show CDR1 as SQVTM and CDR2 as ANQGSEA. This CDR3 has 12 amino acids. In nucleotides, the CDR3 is TGCAGCGTTGGAAAAGGGGGCGAGACCCAGTACTTC. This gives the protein CSVGKGGETQYF. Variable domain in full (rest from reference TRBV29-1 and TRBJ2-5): SAVISQKPSRDICQRGTSLTIQCQVDSQVTMMFWYRQQPGQSLTLIATANQGSEATYESGFVIDKFPISRPNLTFSTLTVSNMSPEDSSIYLCSVGKGGETQYFGPGTRLLVL.

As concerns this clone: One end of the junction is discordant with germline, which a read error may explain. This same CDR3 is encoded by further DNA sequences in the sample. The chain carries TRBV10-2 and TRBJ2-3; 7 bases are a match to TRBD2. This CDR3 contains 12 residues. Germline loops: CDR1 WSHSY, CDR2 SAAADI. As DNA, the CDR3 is TGCGCCAGCAGTGTGGGGGGGGATACGCAATATTTT. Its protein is CASSVGGDTQYF.

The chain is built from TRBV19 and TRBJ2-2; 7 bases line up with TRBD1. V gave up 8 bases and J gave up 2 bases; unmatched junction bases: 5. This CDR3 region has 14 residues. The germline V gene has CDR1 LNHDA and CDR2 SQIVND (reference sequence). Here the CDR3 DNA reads TGTGCCAGTGGGGGACAGAGAAACACCGGGGAGCTGTTTTTT. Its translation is CASGGQRNTGELFF.

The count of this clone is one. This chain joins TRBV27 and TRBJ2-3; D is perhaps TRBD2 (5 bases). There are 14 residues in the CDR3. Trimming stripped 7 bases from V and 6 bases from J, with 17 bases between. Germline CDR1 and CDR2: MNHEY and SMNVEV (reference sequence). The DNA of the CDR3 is TGTGCCAGCACCCCTGGACTTAAATCTGATACGCAGTATTTT. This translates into CASTPGLKSDTQYF.

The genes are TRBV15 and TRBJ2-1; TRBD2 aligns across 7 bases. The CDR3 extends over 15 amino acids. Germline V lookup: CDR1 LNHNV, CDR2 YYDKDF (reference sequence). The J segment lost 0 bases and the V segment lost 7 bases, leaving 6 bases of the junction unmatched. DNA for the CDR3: TGTGCCACCATACAGCGGGGAGGCTCCTACAATGAGCAGTTCTTC. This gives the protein CATIQRGGSYNEQFF.

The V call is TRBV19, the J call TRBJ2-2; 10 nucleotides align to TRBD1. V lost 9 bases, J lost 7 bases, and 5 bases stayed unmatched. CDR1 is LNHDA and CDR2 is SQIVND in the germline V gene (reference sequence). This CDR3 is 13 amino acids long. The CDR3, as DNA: TGTGCCAGCGGGACAGGGGAAGGCGGGGAGCTGTTTTTT. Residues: CASGTGEGGELFF.

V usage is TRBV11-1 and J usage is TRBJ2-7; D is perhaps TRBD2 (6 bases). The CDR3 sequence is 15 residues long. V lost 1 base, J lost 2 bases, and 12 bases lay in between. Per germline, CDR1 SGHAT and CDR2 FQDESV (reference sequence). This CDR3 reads CASSLVAGSPYEQYF. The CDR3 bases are TGTGCCAGCAGCTTAGTTGCGGGGTCCCCCTACGAGCAGTACTTC.

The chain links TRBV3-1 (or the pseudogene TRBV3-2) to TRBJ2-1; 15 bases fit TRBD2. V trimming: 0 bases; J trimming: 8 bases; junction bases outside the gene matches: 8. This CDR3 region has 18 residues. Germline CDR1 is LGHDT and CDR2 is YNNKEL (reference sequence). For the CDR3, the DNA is TGTGCCAGCAGCCAAGAAGGGACTAGCGGGAGGTTCTCCGATGAGCAGTTCTTC. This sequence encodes CASSQEGTSGRFSDEQFF.

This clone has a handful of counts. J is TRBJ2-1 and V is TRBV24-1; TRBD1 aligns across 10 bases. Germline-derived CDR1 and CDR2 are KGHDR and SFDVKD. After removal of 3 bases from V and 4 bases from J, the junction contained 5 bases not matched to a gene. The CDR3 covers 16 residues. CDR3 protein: CATSDPRTGGYNEQFF. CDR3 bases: TGTGCCACCAGTGATCCCCGGACAGGGGGATACAATGAGCAGTTCTTC.

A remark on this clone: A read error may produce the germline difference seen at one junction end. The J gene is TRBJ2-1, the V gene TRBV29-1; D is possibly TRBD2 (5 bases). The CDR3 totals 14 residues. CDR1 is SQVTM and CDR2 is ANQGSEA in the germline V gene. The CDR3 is CSVGAWELYNEIVF. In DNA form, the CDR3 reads TGCAGCGTTGGTGCATGGGAGTTGTACAATGAAATAGTCTTC.